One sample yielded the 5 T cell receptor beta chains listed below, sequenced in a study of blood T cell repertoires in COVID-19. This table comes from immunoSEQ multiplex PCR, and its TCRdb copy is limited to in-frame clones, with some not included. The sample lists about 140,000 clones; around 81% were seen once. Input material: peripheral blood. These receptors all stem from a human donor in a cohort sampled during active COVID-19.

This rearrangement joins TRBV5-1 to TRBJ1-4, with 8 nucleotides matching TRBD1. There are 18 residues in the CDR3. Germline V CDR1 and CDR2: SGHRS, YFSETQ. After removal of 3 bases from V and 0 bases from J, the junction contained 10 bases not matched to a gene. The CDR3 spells CASSSGGLSLATNEKLFF. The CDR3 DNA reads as TGCGCCAGCAGCTCAGGGGGCCTATCGCTTGCAACTAATGAAAAACTGTTTTTT.

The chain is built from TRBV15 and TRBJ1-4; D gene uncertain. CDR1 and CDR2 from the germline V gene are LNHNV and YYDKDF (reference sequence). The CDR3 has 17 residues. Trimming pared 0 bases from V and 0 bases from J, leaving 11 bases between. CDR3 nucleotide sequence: TGTGCCACCAGCAGAGATCGGGGAGGGACAACTAATGAAAAACTGTTTTTT. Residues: CATSRDRGGTTNEKLFF.

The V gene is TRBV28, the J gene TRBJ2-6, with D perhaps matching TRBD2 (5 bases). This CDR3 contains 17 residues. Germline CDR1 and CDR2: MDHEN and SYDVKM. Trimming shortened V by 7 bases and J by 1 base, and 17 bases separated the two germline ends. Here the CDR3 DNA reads TGTGCCAGCACCCGGGTAGGTCGGAGGTCTGGGGCCAACGTCCTGACTTTC. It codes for CASTRVGRRSGANVLTF.

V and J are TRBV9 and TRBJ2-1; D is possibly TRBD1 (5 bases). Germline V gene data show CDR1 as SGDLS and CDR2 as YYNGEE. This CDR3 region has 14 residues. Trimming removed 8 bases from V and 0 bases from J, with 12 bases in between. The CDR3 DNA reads TGTGCCAGGGGGCGCCTGAGCTCCTACAATGAGCAGTTCTTC. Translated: CARGRLSSYNEQFF.

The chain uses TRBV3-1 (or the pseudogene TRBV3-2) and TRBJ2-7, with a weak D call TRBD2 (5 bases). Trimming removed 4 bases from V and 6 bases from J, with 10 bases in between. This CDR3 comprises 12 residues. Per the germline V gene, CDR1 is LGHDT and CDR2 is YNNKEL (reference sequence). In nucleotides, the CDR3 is TGTGCCAGCAGCCGGGAGTGGGGCGAGCAGTACTTC. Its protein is CASSREWGEQYF.